Presented here are 20 T cell receptor beta chains from one specimen sequenced in a study of regulatory T cells in long-lasting Graves disease. Building of the TCR beta libraries involved iRepertoire HTBI primers and Arm-PCR of CDR3 regions. TCRdb recomputed calls from the multiplex PCR reads with MiXCR, one row per CDR3 protein. The sample has approximately 400,000 distinct CDR3 sequences, around 24% seen once. Stated time point: persistent/refractory GD, antithyroid drugs over 5 years with positive TRAb. Isolated PBMC RNA provided the starting material for the TCR library. This sample comprised peripheral blood mononuclear cells (PBMCs), obtained when the disease was refractory, from a patient treated with antithyroid drugs. All receptors come from a female donor with Graves disease.

This clonotype has at least ten counts. This chain uses TRBV2 with TRBJ2-5; 11 bases are a match to TRBD1. CDR3 length: 17 amino acids. V dropped 1 base and J dropped 5; count of bases not matched to a gene: 9. The germline V gene encodes CDR1 SNHLY and CDR2 FYNNEI. The CDR3 protein is CASSEDRDRGILETQYF. The CDR3 nucleotides are TGTGCCAGCAGTGAAGACCGGGACAGGGGGATTCTGGAGACCCAGTACTTC. Filled out from reference TRBV2 and TRBJ2-5, the complete variable domain reads EPEVTQTPSHQVTQMGQEVILRCVPISNHLYFYWYRQILGQKVEFLVSFYNNEISEKSEIFDDQFSVERPDGSNFTLKIRSTKLEDSAMYFCASSEDRDRGILETQYFGPGTRLLVL.

The sample holds many counts of this clonotype. V gene TRBV28 combines with J gene TRBJ1-4, with TRBD1 matching over 8 bases. The CDR3 length is 13 residues. V lost 1 base and J lost 13; bases outside the gene matches: 5. Germline loops: CDR1 MDHEN, CDR2 SYDVKM. DNA of the CDR3: TGTGCCAGCAGTTTATCCAACAGGGGGGGACTGTTTTTT. It specifies CASSLSNRGGLFF.

As DNA, the CDR3 is TGCAGCGTTGCCTTTTTCTCGGGGATCGGAGGCACCGGGGAGCTGTTTTTT. Its translation: CSVAFFSGIGGTGELFF. V is TRBV29-1 and J is TRBJ2-2; possibly TRBD2 for D (5 bases). V gave up 4 bases and J gave up 4 bases, with 22 bases separating them. Germline loops: CDR1 SQVTM, CDR2 ANQGSEA. The CDR3 is 17 residues long.

This clonotype was seen many times. The chain carries TRBV6-1 and TRBJ1-5; the match to TRBD1 covers 7 bases. After removal of 8 bases from V and 6 bases from J, the junction contained 16 bases not matched to a gene. CDR1 and CDR2 from the germline V gene are MNHNS and SASEGT. The CDR3 is made up of 16 amino acids. CDR3 loop: CASLGDSGSTFQPQHF. The CDR3 DNA follows: TGTGCCAGCTTGGGGGACAGCGGAAGCACTTTTCAGCCCCAGCATTTT.

This clonotype has just a few counts. The rearrangement links TRBV14 to TRBJ2-7; D remains ambiguous. CDR1 and CDR2 (germline): SGHDN, FVKESK. The CDR3 covers 13 residues. V lost 1 base to trimming and J lost 6 bases, with 10 bases between them. CDR3 coding DNA: TGTGCCAGCAGCCAAGTAATGGTTGGCGAGCAGTACTTC. It encodes CASSQVMVGEQYF.

This clonotype was detected many times. This rearrangement joins TRBV7-2 to TRBJ2-5; D might be TRBD1 (5 bases). Germline V gives CDR1 SGHTA, CDR2 FQGNSA. The CDR3 consists of 15 residues. V was pared by 7 bases and J by 4 bases, with 19 bases between. CDR3: CASTIQVAERETQYF. The CDR3 nucleotides are TGTGCCAGCACGATACAGGTAGCAGAGAGAGAGACCCAGTACTTC.

The CDR3 loop reads CASSLATGVGTDTQYF. The CDR3, as DNA: TGCGCCAGCAGCTTGGCTACGGGGGTTGGCACAGATACGCAGTATTTT. The chain couples TRBV5-1 to TRBJ2-3, with TRBD2 as a possible D gene (6 bases). Per the germline V gene, CDR1 is SGHRS and CDR2 is YFSETQ. The CDR3 is 16 amino acids. The V end was cut by 0 bases, the J end by 1 base, with 12 bases between. Filled out from reference TRBV5-1 and TRBJ2-3, the complete variable domain reads KAGVTQTPRYLIKTRGQQVTLSCSPISGHRSVSWYQQTPGQGLQFLFEYFSETQRNKGNFPGRFSGRQFSNSRSEMNVSTLELGDSALYLCASSLATGVGTDTQYFGPGTRLTVL.

The chain carries TRBV6-2 or TRBV6-3 and TRBJ2-7; 8 bases line up with TRBD1. Germline V CDR1 and CDR2: MNHEY, SVGEGT. V trimming: 6 bases; J trimming: 1 base; junction bases outside the gene matches: 14. There are 17 residues in the CDR3. DNA of the CDR3: TGTGCCAGCAGCCGCGGGGCCGGGACAGGTCAGTCCTACGAGCAGTACTTC. It codes for CASSRGAGTGQSYEQYF.

This clonotype was recorded many times. The genes are TRBV28 and TRBJ1-1; no firm D call. The V end was cut by 7 bases, the J end by 0 bases, with 15 bases between. The CDR3 extends over 15 amino acids. CDR1 and CDR2 from the germline V gene are MDHEN and SYDVKM. CDR3 amino acids: CASKGGLRMNTEAFF. The CDR3 nucleotides read TGTGCCAGCAAGGGAGGACTGCGGATGAACACTGAAGCTTTCTTT.

The V gene is TRBV20-1, the J gene TRBJ1-1; the D gene is possibly TRBD1 (6 bases). CDR1 and CDR2 (germline): DFQATT, SNEGSKA (reference sequence). This CDR3 contains 11 residues. CDR3 sequence reads: CRGAQGTEAFF. CDR3 nucleotide sequence: TGCAGGGGGGCGCAGGGCACTGAAGCTTTCTTT.

The chain has TRBV6-5 and TRBJ1-1, with D unclear. Germline V gene sequence: CDR1 MNHEY, CDR2 SVGAGI. V was trimmed by 1 base and J by 7 bases, leaving 7 bases between them. This CDR3 has 12 amino acids. The CDR3 DNA reads as TGTGCCAGCAGTTACTTAGGCAGTGAAGCTTTCTTT. Its protein product is CASSYLGSEAFF.

This chain uses TRBV29-1 with TRBJ1-2; D is unclear. This CDR3 region has 10 residues. The ends were cut back, 1 base at V and 7 bases at J, with 4 bases in the middle. The germline V gene has CDR1 SQVTM and CDR2 ANQGSEA. The CDR3 sequence: CSVEGGGYTF. CDR3 DNA sequence: TGCAGCGTTGAAGGTGGTGGCTACACCTTC.

This clonotype was observed many times. V is TRBV28 and J is TRBJ2-7; D unclear. This CDR3 is 13 amino acids long. V was trimmed by 3 bases and J by 0 bases, leaving 6 bases between them. CDR1 and CDR2 from the germline V gene are MDHEN and SYDVKM. The CDR3 DNA is TGTGCCAGCAGTTTTCAGACCTCCTACGAGCAGTACTTC. Encoded protein: CASSFQTSYEQYF.

The V and J genes are TRBV5-1 and TRBJ2-5; D perhaps matches TRBD1 (6 bases). CDR1 is SGHRS and CDR2 is YFSETQ in the germline V gene. V was shortened by 0 bases and J by 4 bases, with 13 bases between the two germline ends. This CDR3 comprises 15 residues. The CDR3 DNA is TGCGCCAGCAGCTTGGCGACTACCAGGGGAGAGACCCAGTACTTC. This sequence encodes CASSLATTRGETQYF.

This clonotype came up many times. J is TRBJ2-7 and V is TRBV12-3 or TRBV12-4, with D perhaps being TRBD1 or TRBD2 (6 bases each). V lost 2 bases and J lost 0, with 20 bases in between. This CDR3 is 18 amino acids long. The CDR3 coding sequence is TGTGCCAGCAGTTTATACCCCCTAGGGGGGACGAGCTCCTACGAGCAGTACTTC. Residues: CASSLYPLGGTSSYEQYF.

This clonotype showed up many times. The chain joins TRBV12-3 or TRBV12-4 to TRBJ1-5; D unclear. V gave up 4 bases and J gave up 3 bases, with 10 bases separating them. The CDR3 has 14 amino acids. The CDR3 region is CASSSDLPNQPQHF. CDR3 nucleotide sequence: TGTGCCAGCAGTTCGGACTTACCCAATCAGCCCCAGCATTTT.

This clonotype appeared a few times. The genes are TRBV5-1 and TRBJ2-7; 7 bases map to TRBD1. The CDR3 contains 13 residues. The germline gives CDR1 SGHRS, CDR2 YFSETQ. V lost 3 bases, J lost 6 bases, and 6 bases stayed unmatched. This CDR3 is CASSSPGGREQYF. The CDR3 nucleotides read TGCGCCAGCAGCTCCCCAGGGGGACGCGAGCAGTACTTC.

This clonotype occurred many times. The chain uses TRBV6-1 and TRBJ2-4; 7 bases line up with TRBD2. In germline, CDR1 is MNHNS, CDR2 SASEGT. This CDR3 is built from 15 residues. J was trimmed by 2 bases and V by 6 bases; bases with no gene match: 7. In DNA, the CDR3 is TGTGCCAGCAGACTCAGCGGGAACTCCAAAAACATTCAGTACTTC. Protein sequence: CASRLSGNSKNIQYF.

Many counts were recorded for this clonotype. V usage is TRBV6-2 or TRBV6-3 and J usage is TRBJ2-7; TRBD2 matches 8 bases. CDR1 is MNHEY, CDR2 SVGEGT, per germline. CDR3 length: 15 amino acids. V shed 0 bases and J 4 bases; nucleotides not matched to a gene: 5. The CDR3 DNA sequence: TGTGCCAGCAGTTACTCCCAGCGGGAGTTGTACGAGCAGTACTTC. This sequence encodes CASSYSQRELYEQYF.

There are many counts of this clonotype. The V call is TRBV7-2, the J call TRBJ2-7, with 10 bases fitting TRBD2. Germline values: CDR1 SGHTA, CDR2 FQGNSA. The CDR3 is 14 residues long. After removal of 5 bases from V and 1 base from J, the junction contained 2 bases not matched to a gene. This chain's CDR3 is CASSTSGASYEQYF. CDR3 in DNA: TGTGCCAGCAGCACTAGCGGGGCGTCCTACGAGCAGTACTTC.